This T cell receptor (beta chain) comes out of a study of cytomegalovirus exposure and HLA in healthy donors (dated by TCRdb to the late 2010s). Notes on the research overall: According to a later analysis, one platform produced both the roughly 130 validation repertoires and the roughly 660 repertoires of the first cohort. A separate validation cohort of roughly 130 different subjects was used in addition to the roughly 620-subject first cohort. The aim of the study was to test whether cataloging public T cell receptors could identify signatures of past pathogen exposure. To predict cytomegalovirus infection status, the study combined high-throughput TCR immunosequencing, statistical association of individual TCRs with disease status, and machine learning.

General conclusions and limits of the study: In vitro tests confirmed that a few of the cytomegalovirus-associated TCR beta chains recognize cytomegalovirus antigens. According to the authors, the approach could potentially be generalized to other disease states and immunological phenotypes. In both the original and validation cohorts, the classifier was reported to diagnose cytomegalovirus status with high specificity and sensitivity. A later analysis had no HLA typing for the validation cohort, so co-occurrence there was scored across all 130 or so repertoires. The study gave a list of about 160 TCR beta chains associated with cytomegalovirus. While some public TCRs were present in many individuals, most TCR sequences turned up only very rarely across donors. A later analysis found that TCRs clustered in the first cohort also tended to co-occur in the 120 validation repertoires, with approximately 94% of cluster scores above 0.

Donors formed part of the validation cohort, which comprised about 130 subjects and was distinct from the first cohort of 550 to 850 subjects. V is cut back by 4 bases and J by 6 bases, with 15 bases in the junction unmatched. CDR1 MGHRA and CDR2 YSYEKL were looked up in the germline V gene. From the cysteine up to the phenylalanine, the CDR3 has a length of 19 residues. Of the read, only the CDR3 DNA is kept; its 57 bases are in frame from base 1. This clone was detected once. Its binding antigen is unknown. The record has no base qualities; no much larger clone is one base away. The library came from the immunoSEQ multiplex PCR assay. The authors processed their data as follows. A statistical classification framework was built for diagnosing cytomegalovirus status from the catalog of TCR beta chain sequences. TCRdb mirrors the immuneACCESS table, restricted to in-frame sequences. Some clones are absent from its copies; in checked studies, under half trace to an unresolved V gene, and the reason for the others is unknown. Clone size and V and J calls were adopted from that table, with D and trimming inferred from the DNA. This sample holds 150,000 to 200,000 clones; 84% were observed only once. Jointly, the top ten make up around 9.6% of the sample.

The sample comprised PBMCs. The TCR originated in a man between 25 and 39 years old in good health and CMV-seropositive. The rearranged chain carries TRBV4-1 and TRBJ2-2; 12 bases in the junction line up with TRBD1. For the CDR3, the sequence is CASSPIRGQGALGSGELFF. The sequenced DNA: TGCGCCAGCAGCCCGATACGGGGACAGGGGGCGCTGGGTTCCGGGGAGCTGTTTTTT.